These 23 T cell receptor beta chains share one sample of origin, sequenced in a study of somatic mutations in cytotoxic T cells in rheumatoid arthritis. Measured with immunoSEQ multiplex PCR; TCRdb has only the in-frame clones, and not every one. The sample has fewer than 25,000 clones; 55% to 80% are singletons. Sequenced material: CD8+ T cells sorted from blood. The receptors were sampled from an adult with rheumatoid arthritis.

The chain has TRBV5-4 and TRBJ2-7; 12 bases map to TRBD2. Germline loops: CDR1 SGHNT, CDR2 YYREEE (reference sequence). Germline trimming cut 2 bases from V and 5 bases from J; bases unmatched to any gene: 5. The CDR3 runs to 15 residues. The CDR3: CASSFRTSGADEQYF. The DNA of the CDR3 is TGTGCCAGCAGCTTTCGGACTAGCGGGGCGGACGAGCAGTACTTC.

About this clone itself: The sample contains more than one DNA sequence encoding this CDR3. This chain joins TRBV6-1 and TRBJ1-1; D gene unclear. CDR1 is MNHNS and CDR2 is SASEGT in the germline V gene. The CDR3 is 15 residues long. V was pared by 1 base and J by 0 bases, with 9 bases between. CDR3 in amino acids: CASSEGPRMNTEAFF. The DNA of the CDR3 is TGTGCCAGCAGTGAAGGGCCGAGAATGAACACTGAAGCTTTCTTT.

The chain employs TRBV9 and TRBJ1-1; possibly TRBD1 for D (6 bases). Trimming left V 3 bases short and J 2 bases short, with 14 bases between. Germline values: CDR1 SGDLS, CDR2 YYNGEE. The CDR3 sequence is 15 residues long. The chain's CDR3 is CASSAYGGLNTEAFF. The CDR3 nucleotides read TGTGCCAGCAGCGCCTACGGGGGGCTTAACACTGAAGCTTTCTTT.

The CDR3: CASSSGLVYEQYF. The CDR3 nucleotides are TGTGCCAGCAGCTCCGGACTCGTCTACGAGCAGTACTTC. The chain links TRBV5-4 to TRBJ2-7; a weak D match, TRBD2 (5 bases). The CDR3 consists of 13 residues. Germline V gives CDR1 SGHNT, CDR2 YYREEE (reference sequence). The germline V and J ends were trimmed by 3 bases and 3 bases, with 10 bases remaining between them.

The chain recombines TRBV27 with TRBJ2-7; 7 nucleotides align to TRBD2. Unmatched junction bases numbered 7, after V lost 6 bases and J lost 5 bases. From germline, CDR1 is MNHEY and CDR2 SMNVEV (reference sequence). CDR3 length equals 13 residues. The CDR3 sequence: CASRLTGLDEQYF. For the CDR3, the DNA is TGTGCCAGCAGGTTAACAGGACTAGACGAGCAGTACTTC.

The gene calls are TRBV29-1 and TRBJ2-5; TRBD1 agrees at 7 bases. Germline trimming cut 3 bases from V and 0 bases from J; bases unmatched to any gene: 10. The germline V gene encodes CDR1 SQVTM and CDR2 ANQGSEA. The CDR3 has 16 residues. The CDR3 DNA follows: TGCAGCGTTGACGGGACAGACTCCCTCTACCAAGAGACCCAGTACTTC. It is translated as CSVDGTDSLYQETQYF.

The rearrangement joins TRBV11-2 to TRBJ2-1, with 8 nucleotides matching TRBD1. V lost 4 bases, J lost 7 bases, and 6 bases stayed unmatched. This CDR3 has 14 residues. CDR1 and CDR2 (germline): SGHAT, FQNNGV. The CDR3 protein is CASSYGTGGNEQFF. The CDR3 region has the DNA TGTGCCAGCAGCTACGGGACAGGAGGGAATGAGCAGTTCTTC.

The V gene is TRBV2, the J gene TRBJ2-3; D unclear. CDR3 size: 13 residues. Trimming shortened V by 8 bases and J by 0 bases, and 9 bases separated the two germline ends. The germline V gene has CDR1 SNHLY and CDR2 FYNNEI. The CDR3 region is CASWTASTDTQYF. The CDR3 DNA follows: TGTGCCAGCTGGACGGCTAGCACAGATACGCAGTATTTT.

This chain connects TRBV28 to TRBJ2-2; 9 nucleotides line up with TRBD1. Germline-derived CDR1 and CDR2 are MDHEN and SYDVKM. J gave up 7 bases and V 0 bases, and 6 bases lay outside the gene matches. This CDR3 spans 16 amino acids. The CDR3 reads CASSLWGQGAIGELFF. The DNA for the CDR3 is TGTGCCAGCAGTTTATGGGGACAGGGTGCGATCGGGGAGCTGTTTTTT.

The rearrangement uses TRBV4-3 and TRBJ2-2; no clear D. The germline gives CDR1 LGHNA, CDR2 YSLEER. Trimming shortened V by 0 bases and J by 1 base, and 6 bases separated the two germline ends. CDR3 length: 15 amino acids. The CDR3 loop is CASSQEWGNTGELFF. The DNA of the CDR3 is TGCGCCAGCAGCCAAGAATGGGGGAACACCGGGGAGCTGTTTTTT.

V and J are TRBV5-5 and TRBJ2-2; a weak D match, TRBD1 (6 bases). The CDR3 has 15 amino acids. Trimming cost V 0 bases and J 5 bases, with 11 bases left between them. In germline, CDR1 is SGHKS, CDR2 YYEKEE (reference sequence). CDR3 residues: CASSLEWTVTGELFF. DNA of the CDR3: TGTGCCAGCAGCTTGGAATGGACAGTAACCGGGGAGCTGTTTTTT.

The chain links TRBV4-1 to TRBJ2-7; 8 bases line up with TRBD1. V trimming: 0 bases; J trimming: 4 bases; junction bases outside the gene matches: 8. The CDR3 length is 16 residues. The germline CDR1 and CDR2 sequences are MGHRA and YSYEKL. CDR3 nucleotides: TGCGCCAGCAGCCAAGAATGGCGGCAGGGGGCTTACGAGCAGTACTTC. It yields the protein CASSQEWRQGAYEQYF.

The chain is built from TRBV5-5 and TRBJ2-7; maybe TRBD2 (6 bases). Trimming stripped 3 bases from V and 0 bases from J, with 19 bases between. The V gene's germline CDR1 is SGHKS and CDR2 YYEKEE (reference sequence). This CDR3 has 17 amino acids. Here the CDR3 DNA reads TGTGCCAGCAGCTCCCCTTCGGGGGATTTTATCTCCTACGAGCAGTACTTC. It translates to CASSSPSGDFISYEQYF.

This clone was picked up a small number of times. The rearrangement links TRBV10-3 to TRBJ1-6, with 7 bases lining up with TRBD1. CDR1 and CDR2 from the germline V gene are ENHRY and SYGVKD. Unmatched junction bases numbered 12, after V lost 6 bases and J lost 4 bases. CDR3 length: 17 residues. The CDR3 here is CAISKKGGTDYNSPLHF. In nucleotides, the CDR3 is TGTGCCATCAGCAAAAAGGGGGGGACAGATTATAATTCACCCCTCCACTTT.

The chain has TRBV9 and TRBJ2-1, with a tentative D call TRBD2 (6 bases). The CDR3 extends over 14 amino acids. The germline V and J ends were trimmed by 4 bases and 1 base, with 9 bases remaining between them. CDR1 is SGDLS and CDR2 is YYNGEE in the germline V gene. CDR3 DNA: TGTGCCAGCAGCCCGGCGGGGTCCTACAATGAGCAGTTCTTC. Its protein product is CASSPAGSYNEQFF.

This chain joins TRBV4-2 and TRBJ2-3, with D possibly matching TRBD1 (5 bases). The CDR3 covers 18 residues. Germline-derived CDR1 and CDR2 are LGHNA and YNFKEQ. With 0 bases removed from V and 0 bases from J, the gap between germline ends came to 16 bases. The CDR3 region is CASSQEGATATSTDTQYF. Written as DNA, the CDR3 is TGTGCCAGCAGCCAAGAAGGGGCGACGGCGACGAGCACAGATACGCAGTATTTT.

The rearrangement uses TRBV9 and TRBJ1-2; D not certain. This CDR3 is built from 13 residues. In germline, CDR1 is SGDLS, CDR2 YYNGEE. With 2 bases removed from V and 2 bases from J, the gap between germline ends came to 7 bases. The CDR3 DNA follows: TGTGCCAGCAGCGTTACAGAGAACTATGGCTACACCTTC. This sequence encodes CASSVTENYGYTF.

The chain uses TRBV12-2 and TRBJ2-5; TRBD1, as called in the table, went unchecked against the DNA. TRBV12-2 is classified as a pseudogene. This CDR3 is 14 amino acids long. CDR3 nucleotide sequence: TGTGCAAGTCGCTTAGCTGGCCACCAAGAGACCCAGTACTTC. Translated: CASRLAGHQETQYF.

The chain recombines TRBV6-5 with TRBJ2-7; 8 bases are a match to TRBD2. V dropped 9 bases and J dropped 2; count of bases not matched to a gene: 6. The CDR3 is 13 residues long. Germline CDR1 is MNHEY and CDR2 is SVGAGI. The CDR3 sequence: CASNEAGAYEQYF. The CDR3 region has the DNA TGTGCCAGTAACGAAGCGGGGGCCTACGAGCAGTACTTC.

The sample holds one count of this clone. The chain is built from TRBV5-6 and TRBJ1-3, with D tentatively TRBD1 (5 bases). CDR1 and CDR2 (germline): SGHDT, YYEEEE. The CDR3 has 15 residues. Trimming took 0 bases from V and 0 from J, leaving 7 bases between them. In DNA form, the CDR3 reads TGTGCCAGCAGCTTGGGGGGCCTCTCTGGAAACACCATATATTTT. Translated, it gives CASSLGGLSGNTIYF. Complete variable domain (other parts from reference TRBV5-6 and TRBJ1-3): DAGVTQSPTHLIKTRGQQVTLRCSPKSGHDTVSWYQQALGQGPQFIFQYYEEEERQRGNFPDRFSGHQFPNYSSELNVNALLLGDSALYLCASSLGGLSGNTIYFGEGSWLTVV.

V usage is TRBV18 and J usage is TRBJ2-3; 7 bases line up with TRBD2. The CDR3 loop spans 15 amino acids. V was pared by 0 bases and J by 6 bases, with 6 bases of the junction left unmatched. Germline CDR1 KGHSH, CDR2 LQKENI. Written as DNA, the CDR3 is TGTGCCAGCTCACCACCGAGGGGAGGGACGGATACGCAGTATTTT. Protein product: CASSPPRGGTDTQYF. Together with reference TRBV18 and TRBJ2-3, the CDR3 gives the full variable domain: NAGVMQNPRHLVRRRGQEARLRCSPMKGHSHVYWYRQLPEEGLKFMVYLQKENIIDESGMPKERFSAEFPKEGPSILRIQQVVRGDSAAYFCASSPPRGGTDTQYFGPGTRLTVL.

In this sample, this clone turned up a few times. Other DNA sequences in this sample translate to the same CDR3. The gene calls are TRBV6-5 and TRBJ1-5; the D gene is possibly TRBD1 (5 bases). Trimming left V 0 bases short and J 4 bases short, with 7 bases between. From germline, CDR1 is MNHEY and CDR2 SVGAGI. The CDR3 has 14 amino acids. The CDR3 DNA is TGTGCCAGCAGTTACTCTGGGGGGAATCAGCCCCAGCATTTT. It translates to CASSYSGGNQPQHF.

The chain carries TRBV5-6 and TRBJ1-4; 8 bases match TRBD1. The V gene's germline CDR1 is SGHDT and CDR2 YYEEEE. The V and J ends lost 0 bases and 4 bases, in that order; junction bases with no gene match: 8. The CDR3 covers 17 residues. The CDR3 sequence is CASSLARQGPFNEKLFF. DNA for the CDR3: TGTGCCAGCAGCTTGGCCCGACAGGGGCCATTTAATGAAAAACTGTTTTTT.